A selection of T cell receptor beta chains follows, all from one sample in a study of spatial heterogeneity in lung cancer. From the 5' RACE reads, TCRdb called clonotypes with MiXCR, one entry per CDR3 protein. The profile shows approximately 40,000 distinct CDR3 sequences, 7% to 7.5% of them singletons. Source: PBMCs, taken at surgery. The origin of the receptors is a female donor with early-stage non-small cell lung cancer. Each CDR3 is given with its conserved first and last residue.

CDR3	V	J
CASSLDYRSSYEQYF	TRBV5-6	TRBJ2-7
CASSIGTGSWDTQYF	TRBV5-1	TRBJ2-3
CASSLGQGGTDTQYF	TRBV14	TRBJ2-3
CACTGEDEKLFF	TRBV12-3/TRBV12-4	TRBJ1-4
CASSESSREQYF	TRBV25-1	TRBJ2-7
CASSQERLVQETQYF	TRBV4-1	TRBJ2-5
CASSQGTGYQPQHF	TRBV4-1	TRBJ1-5
CASSRLPGQQDTGELFF	TRBV11-3	TRBJ2-2
CASSEYTWAEQFF	TRBV10-2	TRBJ2-1
CAWSVGTADQPQHF	TRBV30	TRBJ1-5
CASRATGGVGDTQYF	TRBV9	TRBJ2-3
CASSRDWGPLHF	TRBV7-9	TRBJ1-6
CASRLAGGMGYNEQFF	TRBV12-3/TRBV12-4	TRBJ2-1
CASSLGGARALETQYF	TRBV5-4	TRBJ2-5
CASSLDGNSPLHF	TRBV6-5	TRBJ1-6
CASRRDIYETQYF	TRBV27	TRBJ2-5
CSARGSSGSPAKNIQYF	TRBV20-1	TRBJ2-4
CATGGAKNIQYF	TRBV10-3	TRBJ2-4
CSARDPKDMNTEAFF	TRBV20-1	TRBJ1-1
CASSPWPSTSGAYNEQFF	TRBV9	TRBJ2-1
CASSRYPQETQYF	TRBV11-2	TRBJ2-5
CASSLNAPGGQETQYF	TRBV5-1	TRBJ2-5
CASSNVGYSEKLFF	TRBV3-1	TRBJ1-4
CSARVPLAGVYYEQYF	TRBV20-1	TRBJ2-7
CASSLNGSPLHF	TRBV7-9	TRBJ1-6
CATTPAGIQETQYF	TRBV10-2	TRBJ2-5
CSVCPDGCQFF	TRBV29-1	TRBJ2-1
CASRRSYSGNTIYF	TRBV2	TRBJ1-3
CASTTGANYGYTF	TRBV19	TRBJ1-2
CASSDAGTDTQYF	TRBV2	TRBJ2-3
CSATTSGSPADTQYF	TRBV20-1	TRBJ2-3
CANPTTSGKYNEQFF	TRBV7-2	TRBJ2-1
CASSFGRVNEQFF	TRBV11-2	TRBJ2-1
CASSIGTGGTEKLFF	TRBV27	TRBJ1-4
CASSETGRETQYF	TRBV25-1	TRBJ2-5
CSVAVSAVKETQYF	TRBV29-1	TRBJ2-5
CASNPAGTYTDTQYF	TRBV9	TRBJ2-3
CASSRLERGAKNIQYF	TRBV3-1	TRBJ2-4
CASSPGWDGTDTQYF	TRBV18	TRBJ2-3
CASSRTSGGAYEQYF	TRBV3-1	TRBJ2-7
CSVDIGNTGELFF	TRBV29-1	TRBJ2-2
CASSVGTGAASGNTIYF	TRBV9	TRBJ1-3
CASSLGGRPNYGYTF	TRBV12-3/TRBV12-4	TRBJ1-2
CASSAQVGGAALHF	TRBV7-8	TRBJ1-6
CASSFGQSREQYF	TRBV5-1	TRBJ2-7
CAISESADTEAFF	TRBV10-3	TRBJ1-1
CASSGTWGGEQFF	TRBV2	TRBJ2-1
CASSERNPNSPLHF	TRBV2	TRBJ1-6
CASSKQVNTGELFF	TRBV6-5	TRBJ2-2
CATSGTGPISYNEQFF	TRBV24-1	TRBJ2-1
CATSDPGFNEQFF	TRBV24-1	TRBJ2-1
CSVVGVPGGGTQYF	TRBV29-1	TRBJ2-5
CSVGVTGGSLYGYTF	TRBV29-1	TRBJ1-2
CASSLDPFSTQYF	TRBV5-5	TRBJ2-3
CASQDRLNQPQHF	TRBV19	TRBJ1-5